The clone carrying this TCR beta chain was detected many times. As yet, its antigen is unknown. They built TCR cDNA with 5'RACE template switching, a step that put in a universal primer site and UMIs. One entry per CDR3 protein results from TCRdb running MiXCR on the 5' RACE reads. The data hold some 390,000 distinct CDR3 sequences, with more than 5.5% observed a single time. This sample is part of a study of T cells after yellow fever vaccination. Findings of the study overall: Detected again after the booster were most primary-vaccination clones, at about 96% CD4 and 88% CD8. The study found a weaker secondary response that peaked faster, day 5 versus 15.

V was shortened by 5 bases and J by 5 bases, with 13 bases between the two germline ends. The CDR3 contains 14 residues. Germline CDR1 is SGHVS and CDR2 is FQNEAQ. The chain has TRBV7-8 and TRBJ2-1, with D unclear. The TCR comes from a man aged 25-45 years who received the YFV17D yellow fever vaccine. Sample: PBMCs, taken 5 days after the yellow fever booster vaccination. As DNA, the CDR3 is TGTGCCAGCAGCCCGTCGAGGTCCCACAATGAGCAGTTCTTC. Its translation: CASSPSRSHNEQFF.